The following is a T cell receptor (beta chain) sequence with its context. The antigen is not known. The CDR3 has 13 residues. The germline V gene encodes CDR1 SGHDN and CDR2 FVKESK. With 1 base removed from V and 5 bases from J, the gap between germline ends came to 8 bases. This entry comes from a study of T-cell memory formation after mild COVID-19. TCRdb reanalysed the 5' RACE reads using MiXCR and keeps one entry per CDR3 protein. The repertoire holds 500,000 to 550,000 distinct CDR3 sequences, roughly 21% seen once, with approximately 13% in the top ten. Study results and caveats: Most CD4+ clones that shrank were in CM and EM, while CD8+ ones turned up in EMRA.

The TCR comes from an adult woman who had mild COVID-19 (a few samples of this study predate the infection). Cell type and time point are not known. The sample comprised PBMCs or a T cell subset sorted from them (not recorded which). This chain links TRBV14 with TRBJ1-2; D uncertain. CDR3 nucleotide sequence: TGTGCCAGCAGCCAAGGGGTGTATTATGGCTACACCTTC. Its protein is CASSQGVYYGYTF.